What follows is one T cell receptor beta chain and its context. The source of the sample is a study of blood T cell repertoires in COVID-19. As for the study in general: Samples of COVID-19 (acute and convalescent) were obtained from the United States, Italy and Spain. T cells, B-cell-depleted T cells, or PBMCs provided the cDNA or gDNA that served as material.

The V gene's germline CDR1 is LGHDT and CDR2 YNNKEL (reference sequence). V dropped 6 bases and J dropped 4; count of bases not matched to a gene: 8. This CDR3 has 14 residues. The authors' processing: Estimation of nucleated cell counts was performed using reference gene primer amplification. Data came from immunoSEQ multiplex PCR; TCRdb stores just in-frame clones and leaves some out. Clonal size and the V and J genes are those of that table, whereas D and trimming came from the DNA. The sample consists of about 39,000 clones, 80% to 90% of them appearing once. The J gene is TRBJ1-2, the V gene TRBV3-1 (or the pseudogene TRBV3-2); 7 bases agree with TRBD1. Sample: peripheral blood. The TCR comes from a middle-aged man with active COVID-19. The DNA of the CDR3 is TGTGCCAGCAGTCGGGACAGCGAGTTCTATGGCTACACCTTC. Its translation: CASSRDSEFYGYTF.